This T cell receptor (beta chain) was recorded in a study of T-cell reconstitution after alpha-beta-depleted transplantation in children (dated by TCRdb to the mid-2010s). Turning to the overall study: Using TCR repertoire profiling, the study followed T-cell immune reconstitution in a quantitative way in children after TCRalphabeta/CD19-depleted allogeneic hematopoietic cell transplantation.

In the paper's terms, the treatment or condition label means: allogeneic hematopoietic cell transplantation with graft depleted of TCRalphabeta T cells and CD19 B cells. TCRalphabeta/CD19-depleted allogeneic hematopoietic cell grafts were given to the transplant recipients, all of whom were children. Library preparation was by PCR. Sequencer: Illumina HiSeq 2500. TCR libraries were prepared with molecular barcoding, using unique molecular identifiers to normalize TCRbeta repertoire quantification. TCRdb's own reprocessing of the public reads used fastp at Q25 and MiXCR and kept productive beta chains. For every CDR3 protein sequence, its rows merge into one entry that carries the most common genes and DNA. The sample yields some 120,000 distinct CDR3 sequences; under 13% were counted once. The leading ten clones occupy nearly 35% of the sample. This clonotype has a handful of counts. It has no known antigen specificity. Base quality data are lacking; no much larger clone is found one base away.

The paper's findings and limits, for the study overall: About two months after transplant, the apparently early recovery of alphabetaT-cell counts reportedly depended on just several hundred clones that had expanded rapidly and came from non-depleted graft cells. The high TCRbeta diversity at day 60 in some patients was ascribed to recipient T cells and intrathymic progenitors that had survived conditioning. The frequencies of hyperexpanded clones fell over the following months, and after one year, T-cell counts and TCRbeta diversity were mostly attributed to newly produced T cells.

V lost 6 bases and J lost 1 base; the stretch between them is 15 bases long. The CDR3, from cysteine to phenylalanine, totals 15 residues. Only the CDR3 region is kept as DNA, spanning 45 bases read in frame from base 1. This clonotype originated in a boy younger than 10 with acute lymphoblastic leukemia, due to receive a stem cell transplant. This material consisted of PBMCs, taken before TCRalphabeta/CD19-depleted stem cell transplant. In this chain, TRBV12-3 or TRBV12-4 is recombined with TRBJ1-1; TRBD1 is a possible D gene, resting on 6 matching bases. This receptor has the CDR3 CASSRDRRSNTEAFF. The nucleotides are TGTGCCAGCAGCCGAGACAGGAGATCGAACACTGAAGCTTTCTTT.